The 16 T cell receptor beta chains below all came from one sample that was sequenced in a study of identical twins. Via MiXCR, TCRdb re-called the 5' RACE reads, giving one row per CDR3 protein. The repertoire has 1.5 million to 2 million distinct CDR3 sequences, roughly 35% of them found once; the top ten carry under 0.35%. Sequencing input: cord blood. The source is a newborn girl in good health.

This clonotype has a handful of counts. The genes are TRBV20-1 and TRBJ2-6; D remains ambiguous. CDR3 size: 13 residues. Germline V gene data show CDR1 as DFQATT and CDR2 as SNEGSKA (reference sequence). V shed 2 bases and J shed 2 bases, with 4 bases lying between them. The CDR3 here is CSARYTGANVLTF. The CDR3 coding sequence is TGCAGTGCTAGATATACTGGGGCCAACGTCCTGACTTTC.

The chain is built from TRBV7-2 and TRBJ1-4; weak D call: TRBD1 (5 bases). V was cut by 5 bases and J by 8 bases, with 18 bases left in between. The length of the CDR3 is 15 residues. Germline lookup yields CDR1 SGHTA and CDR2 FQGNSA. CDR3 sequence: CASSPRHGGREKLFF. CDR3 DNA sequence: TGTGCCAGCAGCCCGCGGCACGGGGGAAGGGAAAAACTGTTTTTT.

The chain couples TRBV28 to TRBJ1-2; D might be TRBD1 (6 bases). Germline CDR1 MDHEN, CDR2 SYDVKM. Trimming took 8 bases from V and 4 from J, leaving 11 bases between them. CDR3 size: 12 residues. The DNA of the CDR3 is TGTGCCAGCCAAGGGGGGATCTATGGCTACACCTTC. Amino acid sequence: CASQGGIYGYTF.

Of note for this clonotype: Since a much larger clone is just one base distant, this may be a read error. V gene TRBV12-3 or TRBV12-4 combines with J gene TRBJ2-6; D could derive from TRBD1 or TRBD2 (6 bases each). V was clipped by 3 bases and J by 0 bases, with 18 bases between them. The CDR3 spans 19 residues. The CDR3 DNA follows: TGTGCCAGCAGTTTTCTAAGGGGGGTCGCCTACTCTGGGGCCAACGTCCTGACTTTC. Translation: CASSFLRGVAYSGANVLTF.

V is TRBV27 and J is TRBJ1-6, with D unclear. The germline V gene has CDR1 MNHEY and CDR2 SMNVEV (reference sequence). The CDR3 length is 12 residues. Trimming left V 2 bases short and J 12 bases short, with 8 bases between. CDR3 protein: CASSLNRGPLHF. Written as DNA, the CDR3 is TGTGCCAGCAGTTTAAATCGGGGACCCCTCCACTTT.

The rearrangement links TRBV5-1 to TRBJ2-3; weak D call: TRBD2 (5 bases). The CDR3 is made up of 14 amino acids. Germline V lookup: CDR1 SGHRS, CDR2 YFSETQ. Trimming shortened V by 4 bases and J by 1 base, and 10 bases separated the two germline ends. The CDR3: CASSPRTCTDTQYF. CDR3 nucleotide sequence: TGCGCCAGCAGCCCCCGGACTTGCACAGATACGCAGTATTTT.

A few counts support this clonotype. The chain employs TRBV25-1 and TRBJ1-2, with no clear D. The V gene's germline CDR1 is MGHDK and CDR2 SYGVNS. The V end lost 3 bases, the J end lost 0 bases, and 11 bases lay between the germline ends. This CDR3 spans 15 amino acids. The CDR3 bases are TGTGCCAGCAGTGATGGGAGCACACCTAACTATGGCTACACCTTC. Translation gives CASSDGSTPNYGYTF.

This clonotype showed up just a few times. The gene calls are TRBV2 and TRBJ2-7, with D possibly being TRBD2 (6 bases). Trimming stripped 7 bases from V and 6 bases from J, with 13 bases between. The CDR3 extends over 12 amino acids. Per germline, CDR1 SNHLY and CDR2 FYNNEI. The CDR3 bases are TGTGCCAGCAAGCTAGCGACGGGCGAGCAGTACTTC. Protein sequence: CASKLATGEQYF.

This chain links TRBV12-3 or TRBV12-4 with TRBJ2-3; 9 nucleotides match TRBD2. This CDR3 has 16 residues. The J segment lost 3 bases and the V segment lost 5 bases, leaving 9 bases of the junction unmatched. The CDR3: CASSTTIAGATDTQYF. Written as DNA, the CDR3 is TGTGCCAGCAGTACCACCATAGCGGGGGCAACAGATACGCAGTATTTT.

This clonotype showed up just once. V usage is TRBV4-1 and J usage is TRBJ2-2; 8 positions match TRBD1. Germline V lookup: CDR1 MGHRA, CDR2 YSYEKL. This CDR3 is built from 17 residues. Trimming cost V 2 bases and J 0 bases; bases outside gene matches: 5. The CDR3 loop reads CASSQPRTGSNTGELFF. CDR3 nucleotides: TGCGCCAGCAGCCAACCTCGGACAGGGTCGAACACCGGGGAGCTGTTTTTT.

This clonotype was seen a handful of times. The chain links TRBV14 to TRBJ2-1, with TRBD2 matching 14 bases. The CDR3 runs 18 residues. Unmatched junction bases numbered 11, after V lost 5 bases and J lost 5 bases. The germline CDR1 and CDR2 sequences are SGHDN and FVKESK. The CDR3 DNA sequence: TGTGCCAGCAGCTTTCAAAAGTCGGGACTAGCGGGGGACAATGAGCAGTTCTTC. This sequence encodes CASSFQKSGLAGDNEQFF.

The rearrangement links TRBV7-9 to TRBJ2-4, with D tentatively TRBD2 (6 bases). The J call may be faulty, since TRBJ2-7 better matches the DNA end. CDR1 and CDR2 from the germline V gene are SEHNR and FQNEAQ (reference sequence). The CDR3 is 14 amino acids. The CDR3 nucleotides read TGTGCCAGCAGCCCCCAGACTAGGTTCGGCGAGCAGTACTTC. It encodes CASSPQTRFGEQYF.

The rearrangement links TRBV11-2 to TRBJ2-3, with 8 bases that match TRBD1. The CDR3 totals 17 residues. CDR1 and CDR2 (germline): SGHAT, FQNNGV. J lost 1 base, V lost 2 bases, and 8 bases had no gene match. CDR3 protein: CASSLREPGQGTDTQYF. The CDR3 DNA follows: TGTGCCAGCAGCTTACGCGAACCGGGACAGGGCACAGATACGCAGTATTTT.

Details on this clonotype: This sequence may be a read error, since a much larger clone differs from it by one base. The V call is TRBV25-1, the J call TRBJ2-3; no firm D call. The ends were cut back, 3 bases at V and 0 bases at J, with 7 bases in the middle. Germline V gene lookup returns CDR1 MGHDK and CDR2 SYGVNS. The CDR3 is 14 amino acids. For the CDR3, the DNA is TGTGCCAGCAGTGATGGGGTCAGCACAGATACGCAGTATTTT. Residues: CASSDGVSTDTQYF.

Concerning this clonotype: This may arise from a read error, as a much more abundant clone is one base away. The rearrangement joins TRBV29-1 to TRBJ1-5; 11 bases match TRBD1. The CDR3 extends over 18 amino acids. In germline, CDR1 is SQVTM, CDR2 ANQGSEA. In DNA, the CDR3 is TGCAGCGTTGAAGATGGGCGCGGGACAGGGGGTAGCAGTCAGCCCCAGCATTTT. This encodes CSVEDGRGTGGSSQPQHF. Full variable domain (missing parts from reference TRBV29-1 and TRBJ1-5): SAVISQKPSRDICQRGTSLTIQCQVDSQVTMMFWYRQQPGQSLTLIATANQGSEATYESGFVIDKFPISRPNLTFSTLTVSNMSPEDSSIYLCSVEDGRGTGGSSQPQHFGDGTRLSIL.

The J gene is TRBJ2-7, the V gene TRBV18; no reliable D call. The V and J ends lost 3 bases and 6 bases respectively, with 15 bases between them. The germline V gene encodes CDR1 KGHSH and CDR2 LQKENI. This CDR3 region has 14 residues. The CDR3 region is CASSPGRPVGEQYF. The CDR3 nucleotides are TGTGCCAGCTCACCGGGTCGACCGGTTGGCGAGCAGTACTTC.